This TCR beta chain was captured in a study of shared clonotypes between healthy human individuals. Worth noting for this clone: This sequence may be a read error, since a much larger clone differs from it by one base. Other DNA variants within this sample encode the same CDR3.

Here immunoSEQ multiplex PCR was the method, and the copy in TCRdb shows in-frame clones only, minus some. The sample includes about 610,000 clones, 97% seen only once; the top ten take 0.055% to 0.07%. Germline V CDR1 and CDR2: SGHTS, YDEGEE. This CDR3 region has 11 residues. V was cut by 0 bases and J by 3 bases, with 0 bases left in between. The receptor was derived from a woman aged 30 to 39 in good health. The sample comprised naive CD4+ T cells sorted from blood. Subset defined: CD45RA+ positively selected. The V gene is TRBV5-8, the J gene TRBJ2-5; D remains unclear. The CDR3 region has the DNA TGTGCCAGCAGCTTGGAAGAGACCCAGTACTTC. Its protein product is CASSLEETQYF.